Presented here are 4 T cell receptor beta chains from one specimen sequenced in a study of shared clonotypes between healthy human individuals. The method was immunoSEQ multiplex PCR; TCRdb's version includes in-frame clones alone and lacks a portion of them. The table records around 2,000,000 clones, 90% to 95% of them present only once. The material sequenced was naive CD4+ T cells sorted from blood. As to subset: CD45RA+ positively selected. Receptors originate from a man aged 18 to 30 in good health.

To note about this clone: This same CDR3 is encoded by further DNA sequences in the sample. CDR3 in amino acids: CASSLASHQPQHF. For the CDR3, the DNA is TGTGCCAGCAGCTTAGCCAGTCATCAGCCCCAGCATTTT. The V and J genes are TRBV11-2 and TRBJ1-5; D is undetermined. In germline, CDR1 is SGHAT, CDR2 FQNNGV. CDR3 size: 13 residues. V lost 1 base to trimming and J lost 5 bases, with 6 bases between them.

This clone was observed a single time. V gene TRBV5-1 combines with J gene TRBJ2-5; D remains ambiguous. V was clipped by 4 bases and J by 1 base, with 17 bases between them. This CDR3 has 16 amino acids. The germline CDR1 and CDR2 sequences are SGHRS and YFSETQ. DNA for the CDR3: TGCGCCAGCAGCCGGGCCGGAGCGACGATCCAAGAGACCCAGTACTTC. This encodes CASSRAGATIQETQYF.

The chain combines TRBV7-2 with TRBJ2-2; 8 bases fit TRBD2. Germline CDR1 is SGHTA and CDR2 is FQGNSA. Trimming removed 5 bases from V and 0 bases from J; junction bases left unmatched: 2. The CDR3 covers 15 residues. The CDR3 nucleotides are TGTGCCAGCAGCGTGGGACTAGCGAACACCGGGGAGCTGTTTTTT. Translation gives CASSVGLANTGELFF.

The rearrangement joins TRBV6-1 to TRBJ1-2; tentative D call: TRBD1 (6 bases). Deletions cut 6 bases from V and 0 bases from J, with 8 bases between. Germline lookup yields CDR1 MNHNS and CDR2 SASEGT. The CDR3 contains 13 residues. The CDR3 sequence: CASRGQTNYGYTF. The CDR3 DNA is TGTGCCAGCAGAGGACAGACTAACTATGGCTACACCTTC.